This T cell receptor beta chain was found in a study of blood T cells in healthy people across ages. V dropped 1 base and J dropped 5; count of bases not matched to a gene: 7. Germline lookup yields CDR1 SGHAT and CDR2 FQNNGV. This CDR3 has 16 amino acids. This clonotype was seen only a few times. Then a second PCR, running about 6 to 12 cycles, was carried out with a sample-barcoded 5' primer and a J-beta primer mix. TCRdb reanalysed the 5' RACE reads using MiXCR and keeps one entry per CDR3 protein. Among over 600,000 distinct CDR3 sequences listed, 40% to 50% were seen once. V and J are TRBV11-2 and TRBJ2-1, with TRBD2 matching over 8 bases. This sequence originates from an older man in good health. Sequenced input: blood. The CDR3 is CASSLARAGANNEQFF. Written as DNA, the CDR3 is TGTGCCAGCAGCTTAGCACGAGCGGGAGCAAACAATGAGCAGTTCTTC.